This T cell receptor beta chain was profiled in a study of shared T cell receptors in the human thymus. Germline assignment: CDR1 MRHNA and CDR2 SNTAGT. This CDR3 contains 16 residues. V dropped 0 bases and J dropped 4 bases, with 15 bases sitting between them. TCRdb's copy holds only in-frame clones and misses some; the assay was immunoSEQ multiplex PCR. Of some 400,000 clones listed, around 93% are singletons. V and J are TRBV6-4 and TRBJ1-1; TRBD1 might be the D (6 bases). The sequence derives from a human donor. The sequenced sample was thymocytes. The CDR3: CASSDSLGAGITEAFF. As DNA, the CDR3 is TGTGCCAGCAGTGACTCTTTGGGGGCCGGTATCACTGAAGCTTTCTTT.